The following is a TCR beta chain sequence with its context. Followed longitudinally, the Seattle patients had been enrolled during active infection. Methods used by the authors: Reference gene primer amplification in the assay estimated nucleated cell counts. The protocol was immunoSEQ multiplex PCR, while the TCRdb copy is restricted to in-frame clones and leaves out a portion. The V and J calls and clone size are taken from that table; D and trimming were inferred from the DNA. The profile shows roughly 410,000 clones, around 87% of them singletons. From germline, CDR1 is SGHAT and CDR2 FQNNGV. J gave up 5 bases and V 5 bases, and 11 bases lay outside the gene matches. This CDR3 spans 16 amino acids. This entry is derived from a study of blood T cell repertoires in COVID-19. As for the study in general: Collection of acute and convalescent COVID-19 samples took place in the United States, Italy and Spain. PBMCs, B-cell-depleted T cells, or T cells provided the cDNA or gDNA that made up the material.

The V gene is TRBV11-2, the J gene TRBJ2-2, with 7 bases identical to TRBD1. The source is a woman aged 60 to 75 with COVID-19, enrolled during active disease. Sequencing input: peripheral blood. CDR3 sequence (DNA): TGTGCCAGCAGCCCCCACAGGGACAGAGGGACCGGGGAGCTGTTTTTT. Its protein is CASSPHRDRGTGELFF.